Detailed here is one TCR beta chain. Its specific antigen is unknown. Nothing much larger sits one base from this clone, and base qualities are not available. For CDR1 and CDR2, the germline V gene lists MNHEY and SVGAGI. The CDR3 runs 15 amino acids, cysteine and phenylalanine included. Only CDR3 DNA remains: 45 bases, in frame from the first base. V loses 6 bases, J loses 0 bases, and the germline ends lie 12 bases apart. This entry is derived from a study of blood T cell repertoires in COVID-19 (dated by TCRdb to 2020 to 2022). Turning to the overall study: Collaborator samples came from the United States, Italy and Spain and covered acute and convalescent phases of COVID-19. The material from the prospective study consisted of cDNA or gDNA derived from T cells, B-cell-depleted T cells, or PBMCs. Deeply sampled blood TCRbeta repertoires from subjects exposed to, actively infected with, or recovered from COVID-19 were included in the dataset. The repertoires were released in a freely available public database meant as a resource for research on the immune response to SARS-CoV-2. Samples came from the ongoing ImmuneRACE study (first 160 participants) plus 1,254 subjects from 6 global collaborators. Nearly every sample came with metadata listing a de-identified subject ID, COVID-19 status, age in years and sex. Where available, HLA class I and class II types were taken from metadata supplied by the sample provider and were not determined by assay-based typing. General findings and caveats noted by the study authors: The amount of clinical and demographic metadata varied by source and participant and was provided uncurated.

TCRbeta CDR3 regions were amplified from genomic DNA using the immunoSEQ Assay, a bias-controlled multiplex PCR. As for the authors' bioinformatics: Nucleated cell counts per sample were estimated from amplification of reference gene primers within the assay. To quantify the absolute abundance of each unique TCRbeta CDR3 rearrangement, sequence reads were collapsed and filtered. Productive Simpson clonality was computed per sample as the square root of Simpson's diversity index over productive rearrangements. Sourced from immuneACCESS, this table was stored by TCRdb with only in-frame sequences that have V and J called. A share of the clones is absent; for the studies checked, an unresolved V gene accounts for under half, and the remainder has no known explanation. V and J calls plus clone size are reproduced from that table; the DNA served to infer D and trimming. The sample data list under 250,000 clones, and around 80% of these were observed just once. Roughly 6% of the sample comes from the top ten.

The collaborating institutions used their own protocols to collect whole blood in K2EDTA tubes. For TCRbeta analysis, collaborators shipped samples as frozen whole blood, isolated PBMCs, or DNA extracted from either of those sample types. Sequencing was performed on peripheral blood. This chain joins TRBV6-5 to TRBJ1-5; a tentative D call is TRBD1 (5 bases match). The sequence was collected from a woman in her seventies with acute or convalescent COVID-19. The CDR3: CASRLDRYSNQPQHF. In nucleotides, the sequence is TGTGCCAGCAGACTCGACAGATATAGCAATCAGCCCCAGCATTTT.